This T cell receptor beta chain was captured in a study of neurological immune-mediated disorders. This clonotype appeared many times. Each CDR3 protein is one row after TCRdb ran MiXCR on the 5' RACE reads. The table shows roughly 76,000 distinct CDR3 sequences, with over 12% occurring only once. This CDR3 region has 15 residues. J lost 2 bases, V lost 5 bases, and 4 bases had no gene match. From germline, CDR1 is MDHEN and CDR2 SYDVKM. The chain has TRBV28 and TRBJ2-1; 9 bases match TRBD2. The sequenced material came from PBMCs. The TCR sequence derives from a woman aged 50 to 60 in good health. The CDR3 protein is CASSHSGGPYNEQFF. Here the CDR3 DNA reads TGTGCCAGCAGTCATAGCGGGGGCCCCTACAATGAGCAGTTCTTC.